What follows are 18 T cell receptor beta chains derived from one specimen sequenced in a study of tumor-infiltrating T cells and Merkel cell polyomavirus. At the level of the study: CD8+ T cells recognized the Merkel cell polyomavirus KLL epitope.

Robust Merkel cell polyomavirus Large T antigen positivity by immunohistochemistry was seen in all patients' tumors. Clones were read by immunoSEQ multiplex PCR, and TCRdb kept only the in-frame ones, dropping some. The sample lists more than 20,000 clones; approximately 90% were seen once. The material sequenced was lymph node tissue. These receptors came from a man aged 50-60 years with Merkel cell carcinoma.

The chain has TRBV5-6 and TRBJ2-7; 9 positions match TRBD2. Germline loops: CDR1 SGHDT, CDR2 YYEEEE. The trim removed 3 bases at V and 2 bases at J, leaving 9 bases unmatched. This CDR3 spans 16 amino acids. CDR3 DNA sequence: TGTGCCAGCAGCTCTACCATCCGGACTAGCGCCTACGAGCAGTACTTC. Protein product: CASSSTIRTSAYEQYF.

This clone has a handful of counts. CDR3 loop: CASSLGLAGGIEQYF. The DNA of the CDR3 is TGTGCCAGCAGTCTCGGACTAGCGGGGGGTATCGAGCAGTACTTC. The V gene is TRBV28, the J gene TRBJ2-7; 14 positions match TRBD2. Germline V gene data show CDR1 as MDHEN and CDR2 as SYDVKM. The CDR3 loop spans 15 amino acids. J was trimmed by 6 bases and V by 5 bases; bases with no gene match: 6.

V gene TRBV29-1 combines with J gene TRBJ2-5; a possible D gene is TRBD2 (6 bases). This CDR3 has 12 amino acids. Germline V gene data show CDR1 as SQVTM and CDR2 as ANQGSEA. Between the trimmed V and J ends, which lost 2 bases and 4 bases, there was a span of 8 bases. CDR3 in amino acids: CSVEYSGETQYF. CDR3 nucleotide sequence: TGCAGCGTTGAATATAGCGGAGAGACCCAGTACTTC.

The genes are TRBV5-6 and TRBJ2-7, with 7 nucleotides matching TRBD2. Germline V gives CDR1 SGHDT, CDR2 YYEEEE. The CDR3 contains 14 residues. Trimming cost V 1 base and J 5 bases; bases outside gene matches: 6. The CDR3 DNA reads as TGTGCCAGCAGCTTGAAACTAGCGATCGACGAGCAGTACTTC. This gives the protein CASSLKLAIDEQYF.

The rearrangement joins TRBV11-2 to TRBJ2-7; tentative D call: TRBD1 (5 bases). CDR3 length: 16 residues. Trimming took 6 bases from V and 3 from J, leaving 21 bases between them. CDR1 is SGHAT and CDR2 is FQNNGV in the germline V gene. The CDR3 DNA reads TGTGCCAGCAGGCCTCTGGGTCAGGGTACTAACTACGAGCAGTACTTC. Translated, it gives CASRPLGQGTNYEQYF.

The chain carries TRBV30 and TRBJ1-1; D possibly corresponds to TRBD1 (6 bases). V was cut by 4 bases and J by 1 base, with 13 bases left in between. CDR1 is GTSNPN, CDR2 SVGIG, per germline (reference sequence). The CDR3 is made up of 14 amino acids. For the CDR3, the DNA is TGTGCCTGGAATTGGGGGCGAGAGAACACTGAAGCTTTCTTT. It is translated as CAWNWGRENTEAFF.

The V and J genes are TRBV6-6 and TRBJ2-1; 10 bases line up with TRBD1. CDR3 length: 14 amino acids. Trimming at V came to 7 bases and at J to 3 bases, leaving 3 bases not matched to a gene. The germline gives CDR1 MNHNY, CDR2 SVGAGI (reference sequence). CDR3 coding DNA: TGTGCCAGCAACCGGGACAGGGGCTACAATGAGCAGTTCTTC. Its protein is CASNRDRGYNEQFF.

V and J are TRBV10-1 and TRBJ2-3, with D possibly being TRBD2 (6 bases). V lost 1 base to trimming and J lost 6 bases, with 14 bases between them. Germline CDR1 WNHNN, CDR2 SYGVQD (reference sequence). This CDR3 spans 15 amino acids. The CDR3 coding sequence is TGCGCCAGCAGTGAGTACTTGGAGGGCCGCGATACGCAGTATTTT. Translated: CASSEYLEGRDTQYF.

This clone appeared once. The chain joins TRBV14 to TRBJ1-6; no clear D gene. Germline CDR1 reads SGHDN; CDR2 reads FVKESK. V lost 6 bases to trimming and J lost 7 bases, with 13 bases between them. This CDR3 has 14 amino acids. The DNA for the CDR3 is TGTGCCAGCAGAGCGCGGGCGTTGAATTCACCCCTCCACTTT. This sequence encodes CASRARALNSPLHF.

The chain carries TRBV7-9 and TRBJ1-2; D gene unclear. V gave up 7 bases and J gave up 0 bases, with 15 bases separating them. This CDR3 contains 15 residues. Germline-derived CDR1 and CDR2 are SEHNR and FQNEAQ (reference sequence). DNA of the CDR3: TGTGCCAGCAACCTACTGGAGCTGTCTAACTATGGCTACACCTTC. This encodes CASNLLELSNYGYTF.

V and J are TRBV7-2 and TRBJ1-6; 10 bases agree with TRBD1. V trimming: 0 bases; J trimming: 14 bases; junction bases outside the gene matches: 4. Germline V lookup: CDR1 SGHTA, CDR2 FQGNSA. The CDR3 is 14 amino acids. CDR3 in DNA: TGTGCCAGCAGCTTAGCGGGACAGGGGATTACCCTCCACTTT. Its protein product is CASSLAGQGITLHF.

The chain couples TRBV14 to TRBJ1-1; 8 bases match TRBD1. Germline V gene lookup returns CDR1 SGHDN and CDR2 FVKESK. CDR3 length: 19 amino acids. Germline trimming cut 5 bases from V and 3 bases from J; bases unmatched to any gene: 20. Here the CDR3 reads CASSSLLDQGAYGDTEAFF. Written as DNA, the CDR3 is TGTGCCAGCAGCAGCCTGCTTGACCAGGGGGCTTATGGGGACACTGAAGCTTTCTTT.

The chain is built from TRBV11-2 and TRBJ2-1; TRBD2 agrees at 11 bases. Germline CDR1 reads SGHAT; CDR2 reads FQNNGV. The V and J ends lost 2 bases and 7 bases, in that order; junction bases with no gene match: 4. This CDR3 contains 15 residues. In nucleotides, the CDR3 is TGTGCCAGCAGCTTAAGGGCTAGCGGGAGGAATGAGCAGTTCTTC. This translates into CASSLRASGRNEQFF. The variable domain in full, with the rest retrieved from reference TRBV11-2 and TRBJ2-1, is EAGVAQSPRYKIIEKRQSVAFWCNPISGHATLYWYQQILGQGPKLLIQFQNNGVVDDSQLPKDRFSAERLKGVDSTLKIQPAKLEDSAVYLCASSLRASGRNEQFFGPGTRLTVL.

This sequence joins TRBV10-3 and TRBJ1-1, with 11 bases lining up with TRBD1. The CDR3 spans 14 residues. CDR1 and CDR2 (germline): ENHRY, SYGVKD. The V segment lost 4 bases and the J segment 5 bases; nucleotides outside the gene matches: 3. This chain's CDR3 is CAISAGQGATEAFF. The CDR3 DNA is TGTGCCATCAGTGCAGGACAGGGGGCGACTGAAGCTTTCTTT.

V and J are TRBV11-2 and TRBJ2-3, with D possibly being TRBD2 (6 bases). CDR3 length: 16 amino acids. Trimming left V 4 bases short and J 0 bases short, with 14 bases between. The germline CDR1 and CDR2 sequences are SGHAT and FQNNGV. The CDR3 sequence is CASSSWGDPSTDTQYF. DNA for the CDR3: TGTGCCAGCAGCTCCTGGGGGGATCCTAGCACAGATACGCAGTATTTT. Supplemented by reference TRBV11-2 and TRBJ2-3, the full variable domain reads EAGVAQSPRYKIIEKRQSVAFWCNPISGHATLYWYQQILGQGPKLLIQFQNNGVVDDSQLPKDRFSAERLKGVDSTLKIQPAKLEDSAVYLCASSSWGDPSTDTQYFGPGTRLTVL.

The chain employs TRBV30 and TRBJ1-2, with 7 bases fitting TRBD1. CDR1 is GTSNPN and CDR2 is SVGIG in the germline V gene (reference sequence). V shed 3 bases, J shed 1 base, and the junction held 8 bases outside the gene matches. CDR3 size: 15 residues. CDR3 region: CAWRLTGSFNYGYTF. The CDR3 DNA reads TGTGCCTGGAGACTGACAGGGAGTTTTAACTATGGCTACACCTTC.

The chain employs TRBV9 and TRBJ2-1, with 7 bases lining up with TRBD1. The CDR3 spans 14 residues. CDR1 and CDR2 (germline): SGDLS, YYNGEE. V lost 4 bases and J lost 4; bases outside the gene matches: 5. The DNA for the CDR3 is TGTGCCAGCAGCCCAAGGGGACAGTACAATGAGCAGTTCTTC. Translation: CASSPRGQYNEQFF.

The V call is TRBV19, the J call TRBJ2-2; a possible D gene is TRBD2 (5 bases). The V end lost 4 bases, the J end lost 6 bases, and 12 bases lay between the germline ends. Germline V CDR1 and CDR2: LNHDA, SQIVND (reference sequence). This CDR3 has 14 residues. The CDR3 sequence: CASSRPAVPGELFF. CDR3 bases: TGTGCCAGTAGTAGGCCAGCGGTCCCCGGGGAGCTGTTTTTT.